This TCR beta chain was obtained from a study of pediatric ulcerative colitis (dated by TCRdb to between 2018 and 2021). Background on the whole study: Among the ulcerative colitis patients, over five had pancolitis and two had left-sided colitis, and histology in every patient was consistent with ulcerative colitis. Nine or ten newly diagnosed, treatment-naive pediatric ulcerative colitis patients and a few non-IBD control children each provided paired blood and rectal samples. Using the Pediatric Ulcerative Colitis Activity Index, a couple of patients were classed as having mild disease, several as having moderate disease and three as having acute severe colitis.

Overall study outcomes, separate from this receptor: Clonal overlap between a subject's own blood and rectum was significantly greater in ulcerative colitis patients than in controls, which suggests more T cell trafficking to inflamed tissue. Features of the rectal repertoire distinguished controls, mild-moderate colitis patients and acute severe colitis patients, and in acute severe colitis, rectal diversity was reduced because of clonal expansions. For technical reasons, substantially fewer templates were yielded by the blood samples of two patients, and these blood samples were excluded from blood-rectal overlap analysis. The healthy control group was small, consisting of only four individuals. A couple of rectal CDR3 clonotypes were found in every ulcerative colitis patient but in no control. Because the repertoires came from total lymphocyte DNA, rare subsets such as regulatory T cells may have patterns that are not reflected. Blood-derived T cells may have been included in rectal pinch biopsies, especially in patients with overt colitis.

One to two pinch biopsies were taken from the rectum for research during colonoscopy. No immunosuppressive medication had been given to the ulcerative colitis patients before the diagnostic colonoscopy. Before DNA isolation, rectal biopsies were subjected to proteinase K digestion. The Wizard kit (Promega) was used to extract genomic DNA from the blood and intestinal samples. Counted from cysteine to phenylalanine, this CDR3 has 21 amino acids. Just the 63-base CDR3 DNA is kept, in frame starting at base 1. Through the immunoSEQ TRB Survey service, multiplex V and J primers were used to amplify rearranged CDR3 beta regions from genomic DNA. Survey-level sequencing depth of up to 500,000 reads per sample was used to keep depth equal across samples. Libraries were purified and pooled, and sequencing was performed on Illumina technology. The authors' analysis ran thus. Productive clonality, sample overlap, pairwise scatters, CDR3 beta length, V/D/J gene usage and productiveness were assessed with immunoSEQ online tools. Calculated diversity was defined as the number of unique rearrangements divided by total templates times 100, and Shannon and Simpson indices were additionally computed. Z-score normalized data were analyzed by principal component analysis with the R prcomp function and the ggbiplot package. Morisita's index was used to quantify the clonal overlap between blood and rectum within each subject. Sourced from immuneACCESS, this table was stored by TCRdb with only in-frame sequences that have V and J called. A share of the clones is absent; for the studies checked, an unresolved V gene accounts for under half, and the remainder has no known explanation. D and trimming were read from the DNA, whereas the V and J calls and clone size are those reported in that table. The sample table records under 20,000 clones; around 74% of these occur just once. The ten largest account for under 7.5% of the sample.

About this clone: It has no known antigen specificity. The record has no base qualities; no much larger clone is one base away.

The chain is made from TRBV12-1 and TRBJ1-5; the table assigns TRBD1, which was not confirmed against the DNA. TRBV12-1 is reported as a pseudogene. Specimen: gut tissue. This clonotype was sampled from a boy aged 10-17 years with moderate ulcerative colitis. The DNA reads TGTGCCAGCAGGTTCCCCGACAGGGGCCCGCACCCATTTTATAGCAATCAGCCCCAGCATTTT. It encodes CASRFPDRGPHPFYSNQPQHF.